The 17 T cell receptor beta chains below all came from one sample that was sequenced in a study of blood T cells in healthy people across ages. Primers used in a second PCR of about 6 to 11 cycles were a sample-barcoded 5' primer and a J-beta primer mix. TCRdb itself ran the 5' RACE reads through MiXCR, one entry per CDR3 protein. Of hundreds of thousands of distinct CDR3 sequences in the sample, 47% were seen once. The sequenced sample was blood. These receptor sequences come from a man aged 80 or over in good health.

The chain uses TRBV4-3 and TRBJ2-1; TRBD2 is a possible D gene (6 bases). There are 14 residues in the CDR3. Germline assignment: CDR1 LGHNA and CDR2 YSLEER. The ends were cut back, 5 bases at V and 3 bases at J, with 11 bases in the middle. The DNA for the CDR3 is TGCGCCAGCAGCGTGGCGGGGTACTACAATGAGCAGTTCTTC. Its translation: CASSVAGYYNEQFF.

Worth noting for this clonotype: At one boundary the junction diverges from the germline segment, which might be a read error. The V and J genes are TRBV20-1 and TRBJ1-5, with TRBD1 as a possible D gene (6 bases). The CDR3 loop spans 13 amino acids. Germline assignment: CDR1 DFQATT and CDR2 SNEGSKA (reference sequence). The CDR3 sequence: CSVRPGGGQPQHF. In nucleotides, the CDR3 is TGCAGTGTTAGACCCGGGGGCGGGCAGCCCCAGCATTTT.

This sequence joins TRBV20-1 and TRBJ2-1, with D uncertain. The CDR3 runs 15 residues. Trimming stripped 0 bases from V and 8 bases from J, with 17 bases between. The germline V gene encodes CDR1 DFQATT and CDR2 SNEGSKA (reference sequence). In DNA form, the CDR3 reads TGCAGTGCTAGAGATCCCTCAGGAGCAGGCGATGAGCAGTTCTTC. It specifies CSARDPSGAGDEQFF.

The chain couples TRBV4-2 to TRBJ2-2, with D perhaps given as TRBD1 or TRBD2 (5 bases each). The germline V gene encodes CDR1 LGHNA and CDR2 YNFKEQ. Trimming removed 2 bases from V and 7 bases from J, with 23 bases in between. This CDR3 has 18 amino acids. The CDR3 region has the DNA TGTGCCAGCAGCCAAAGCTCCGGACACGGGACCCCCGTCGGGGAGCTGTTTTTT. Its protein is CASSQSSGHGTPVGELFF.

Of note for this clonotype: A much larger clone is a single base away; this may be a read error. CDR3 DNA: TGCGCCAGCAGCTCCTCCCTCGACAGCCTCAGACAGTACTTC. It codes for CASSSSLDSLRQYF. This rearrangement joins TRBV5-1 to TRBJ2-5, with D possibly matching TRBD1 (5 bases). The V end lost 3 bases, the J end lost 11 bases, and 20 bases lay between the germline ends. The CDR3 runs 14 residues. CDR1 is SGHRS, CDR2 YFSETQ, per germline.

V usage is TRBV28 and J usage is TRBJ2-3; 10 bases are shared with TRBD2. Germline V lookup: CDR1 MDHEN, CDR2 SYDVKM. The CDR3 has 14 amino acids. The CDR3 DNA is TGTGCGGGGAGCGGGGGGGGCAGCACAGATACGCAGTATTTT. Translating gives CAGSGGGSTDTQYF.

This chain's CDR3 is CATRDGSRNIQYF. The CDR3 bases are TGTGCCACCCGGGACGGCAGTAGAAACATTCAGTACTTC. This chain joins TRBV25-1 and TRBJ2-7; D is possibly TRBD1 or TRBD2 (5 bases each). Gene TRBJ2-4 matches the end of the DNA better, so the J call may be wrong. Germline V gene lookup returns CDR1 MGHDK and CDR2 SYGVNS. This CDR3 spans 13 amino acids.

This clonotype turned up a few times. This rearrangement joins TRBV20-1 to TRBJ2-1; TRBD2 aligns across 12 bases. The trim removed 6 bases at V and 7 bases at J, leaving 10 bases unmatched. CDR1 is DFQATT and CDR2 is SNEGSKA in the germline V gene (reference sequence). CDR3 length: 15 residues. CDR3 region: CSAVLGLAGRNEQFF. As DNA, the CDR3 is TGCAGTGCGGTGCTCGGACTAGCGGGAAGGAATGAGCAGTTCTTC.

The rearrangement links TRBV29-1 to TRBJ2-7; TRBD2 might be the D (5 bases). CDR1 and CDR2 (germline): SQVTM, ANQGSEA. Trimming stripped 6 bases from V and 7 bases from J, with 19 bases between. This CDR3 has 13 residues. The CDR3 DNA follows: TGCAGCGTCCATAGCGTAGCCTACAATGAGCAGTACTTC. It yields the protein CSVHSVAYNEQYF.

The chain is built from TRBV30 and TRBJ2-7; D remains ambiguous. V dropped 0 bases and J dropped 4 bases, with 7 bases sitting between them. Germline V gene data show CDR1 as GTSNPN and CDR2 as SVGIG (reference sequence). This CDR3 is 12 amino acids long. CDR3 DNA: TGTGCCTGGAGTGTTGTCGGGTACGAGCAGTACTTC. Translation: CAWSVVGYEQYF.

The chain is built from TRBV29-1 and TRBJ1-2; D not certain. The germline V gene encodes CDR1 SQVTM and CDR2 ANQGSEA. The germline V and J ends were trimmed by 3 bases and 3 bases, with 8 bases remaining between them. This CDR3 contains 12 residues. CDR3 in amino acids: CSVEAGYYGYTF. DNA for the CDR3: TGCAGCGTTGAGGCGGGATACTATGGCTACACCTTC. The entire variable domain, with the rest obtained from reference TRBV29-1 and TRBJ1-2, is as follows: SAVISQKPSRDICQRGTSLTIQCQVDSQVTMMFWYRQQPGQSLTLIATANQGSEATYESGFVIDKFPISRPNLTFSTLTVSNMSPEDSSIYLCSVEAGYYGYTFGSGTRLTVV.

This rearrangement joins TRBV2 to TRBJ1-5, with D maybe TRBD1 (5 bases). Trimming took 3 bases from V and 3 from J, leaving 9 bases between them. The germline CDR1 and CDR2 sequences are SNHLY and FYNNEI. CDR3 length equals 14 residues. The CDR3 sequence: CASSDQGYNQPQHF. In DNA form, the CDR3 reads TGTGCCAGCAGTGACCAGGGATACAATCAGCCCCAGCATTTT.

This chain links TRBV28 with TRBJ2-7; unclear D gene. The CDR3 totals 14 residues. Trimming pared 2 bases from V and 3 bases from J, leaving 11 bases between. The V gene's germline CDR1 is MDHEN and CDR2 SYDVKM. The CDR3 nucleotides read TGTGCCAGCAGTTTAACCCAGTCGTACTACGAGCAGTACTTC. Protein: CASSLTQSYYEQYF.

The chain employs TRBV20-1 and TRBJ2-3; D tentatively reads TRBD1 or TRBD2 (6 bases each). Germline V gene sequence: CDR1 DFQATT, CDR2 SNEGSKA (reference sequence). V gave up 6 bases and J gave up 1 base, with 17 bases separating them. This CDR3 contains 15 residues. For the CDR3, the DNA is TGCAGTGCCAATCCCGGGGGCGGGGGCACAGATACGCAGTATTTT. Protein sequence: CSANPGGGGTDTQYF.

This clonotype has more than one count but fewer than ten. The J gene is TRBJ2-3, the V gene TRBV5-1, with D hard to call. CDR1 and CDR2 from the germline V gene are SGHRS and YFSETQ. This CDR3 is built from 16 residues. V was cut by 0 bases and J by 0 bases, with 11 bases left in between. The CDR3 sequence is CASSLEGSPSTDTQYF. Here the CDR3 DNA reads TGCGCCAGCAGCTTGGAGGGCAGCCCTAGCACAGATACGCAGTATTTT.

This chain connects TRBV12-3 or TRBV12-4 to TRBJ2-3; D may be TRBD2 (7 bases). The CDR3 totals 17 residues. V lost 5 bases and J lost 11, with 29 bases in between. This chain's CDR3 is CASSPDRLGGGADVQYF. CDR3 sequence (DNA): TGTGCCAGCAGTCCGGACCGGCTAGGGGGGGGGGCAGATGTGCAGTATTTT.

This rearrangement joins TRBV7-2 to TRBJ1-2; TRBD1 aligns across 8 bases. From germline, CDR1 is SGHTA and CDR2 FQGNSA. The V gene end was trimmed by 5 bases and the J gene end by 4 bases; junction bases not matched to a gene: 6. This CDR3 is built from 14 residues. CDR3 residues: CASSHGQGTYGYTF. The CDR3 DNA is TGTGCCAGCAGCCATGGACAGGGAACCTATGGCTACACCTTC.